A selection of T cell receptor beta chains follows, all from one sample in a study of CD8 T cells in ankylosing spondylitis. Using its own MiXCR run on the 5' RACE reads, TCRdb lists one record per CDR3 protein. This sample has 300,000 to 350,000 distinct CDR3 sequences, with under 15% found just once. The sequenced sample was blood, either unsorted or a sorted T cell fraction (not recorded which). Every receptor here comes from a male donor with ankylosing spondylitis or in good health (not recorded which). Each CDR3 is given with its conserved first and last residue. D genes are given only for firm matches. For some rows the clone size is stated as once, few or many, or as a class when expanded; others skip it.

d_gene	abundance	v_gene	j_gene	CDR3aa	CDR3nt
TRBD2	NA	TRBV19	TRBJ2-7	CASSRGPPGLAGGPGEQYF	TGTGCCAGTAGCAGAGGCCCTCCGGGACTAGCGGGAGGGCCGGGAGAGCAGTACTTC
TRBD2	NA	TRBV20-1	TRBJ2-3	CSATLAGGGTDTQYF	TGCAGTGCTACTTTGGCGGGAGGGGGCACAGATACGCAGTATTTT
NA	NA	TRBV27	TRBJ2-5	CASSHSGKETQYF	TGTGCCAGCAGCCACTCAGGAAAAGAGACCCAGTACTTC
TRBD2	few	TRBV5-1	TRBJ2-7	CASSFQRGGASYEQYF	TGCGCCAGCAGCTTCCAGCGGGGAGGGGCCTCCTACGAGCAGTACTTC
TRBD2	once	TRBV12-3/TRBV12-4	TRBJ2-3	CASILSGGITDTQYF	TGTGCCAGCATCCTCAGCGGGGGGATCACAGATACGCAGTATTTT
NA	many	TRBV3-1	TRBJ2-1	CASSPRNHLYNEQFF	TGTGCCAGCAGCCCTCGTAACCACCTTTACAATGAGCAGTTCTTC
TRBD2	NA	TRBV19	TRBJ2-7	CASRASGRPQYF	TGTGCCAGTAGGGCTAGCGGGAGGCCCCAGTACTTC
TRBD2	few	TRBV5-1	TRBJ2-5	CASSLRSGEETQYF	TGCGCCAGCAGCTTGCGTAGCGGGGAAGAGACCCAGTACTTC
NA	NA	TRBV29-1	TRBJ1-1	CSVAAGMDTEAFF	TGCAGCGTTGCGGCGGGTATGGACACTGAAGCTTTCTTT
NA	NA	TRBV2	TRBJ2-1	CASSGVGEEQFF	TGTGCCAGCAGTGGGGTTGGGGAGGAGCAGTTCTTC
NA	few	TRBV6-1	TRBJ1-2	CASRQGILEYGYTF	TGTGCCAGCAGACAGGGTATCCTCGAGTATGGCTACACCTTC
NA	few	TRBV5-1	TRBJ2-3	CASSFPGHDTDTQYF	TGCGCCAGCAGCTTCCCAGGTCATGACACAGATACGCAGTATTTT
NA	NA	TRBV6-1	TRBJ1-2	CASSQSTYGYTF	TGTGCCAGCAGTCAGAGTACCTATGGCTACACCTTC
NA	few	TRBV5-1	TRBJ1-2	CASSQPGPLGYTF	TGCGCCAGCAGCCAGCCAGGCCCCCTGGGCTACACCTTC
NA	few	TRBV10-1	TRBJ2-2	CASQLTVNTGELFF	TGCGCCAGCCAGTTAACGGTGAACACCGGGGAGCTGTTTTTT
NA	NA	TRBV28	TRBJ2-1	CASSFLDLVWDEQFF	TGTGCCAGCAGTTTCCTCGACCTCGTGTGGGATGAGCAGTTCTTC
NA	few	TRBV12-3/TRBV12-4	TRBJ1-2	CASSLWVNYGYTF	TGTGCCAGCAGTTTATGGGTGAACTATGGCTACACCTTC
NA	few	TRBV11-2	TRBJ2-3	CASSLGSWHTDTQYF	TGTGCCAGCAGCTTGGGCAGCTGGCACACAGATACGCAGTATTTT
TRBD1	NA	TRBV12-3/TRBV12-4	TRBJ1-6	CASSLYLMAGGNSPLHF	TGTGCCAGCAGTTTATATCTCATGGCAGGGGGGAATTCACCCCTCCACTTT
NA	few	TRBV4-1	TRBJ2-3	CASSQETAGTDTQYF	TGCGCCAGCAGCCAAGAAACAGCGGGCACAGATACGCAGTATTTT
NA	many	TRBV3-1	TRBJ1-1	CASSQEPRAQRIEAFF	TGTGCCAGCAGCCAAGAGCCTCGGGCACAGCGTATCGAAGCTTTCTTT
TRBD1	NA	TRBV12-5	TRBJ2-2	CASGVTGITGELFF	TGTGCTAGTGGGGTGACAGGGATCACCGGGGAGCTGTTTTTT
TRBD1	NA	TRBV29-1	TRBJ2-3	CSAVRGTGTPDTQYF	TGCAGCGCCGTCCGAGGGACAGGGACCCCAGATACGCAGTATTTT
NA	few	TRBV4-2	TRBJ2-7	CASSTEAGSSYEQYF	TGTGCCAGCAGTACCGAGGCGGGGAGCTCCTACGAGCAGTACTTC
TRBD2	once	TRBV3-1	TRBJ2-5	CASSQGGGSKETQYF	TGTGCCAGCAGCCAAGGGGGAGGGTCAAAGGAGACCCAGTACTTC
TRBD2	few	TRBV24-1	TRBJ2-1	CATSDRASGINEQFF	TGTGCCACCAGTGATCGGGCTAGCGGGATAAATGAGCAGTTCTTC
NA	few	TRBV7-8	TRBJ1-5	CASTETAPGQPQHF	TGTGCCAGCACTGAGACAGCTCCGGGTCAGCCCCAGCATTTT
NA	NA	TRBV19	TRBJ2-3	CASSIQRFTDTQYF	TGTGCCAGTAGTATCCAGCGCTTCACAGATACGCAGTATTTT
TRBD1	NA	TRBV10-3	TRBJ2-7	CAITEDRVGEQYF	TGTGCCATCACCGAGGACAGGGTGGGCGAGCAGTACTTC
NA	NA	TRBV20-1	TRBJ2-7	CSAPFLAEQYF	TGCAGTGCACCCTTCCTTGCCGAGCAGTACTTC
TRBD2	few	TRBV29-1	TRBJ2-3	CSARASGRSDTQYF	TGCAGCGCCCGGGCTAGCGGGAGGTCAGATACGCAGTATTTT
NA	NA	TRBV19	TRBJ2-7	CASSRAVSYEQYF	TGTGCCAGTAGTAGGGCGGTATCCTACGAGCAGTACTTC